The T cell receptor beta chain described here comes from a study of molecular identifiers for immune sequencing clone quantification. General study points: Spiked Jurkat TCR RNA originating from one cell could reportedly be identified amid one million naive cells. Clones of above 20 RNA copies carried over 98% of effector molecules; in naive cells they carried under 1%.

Library preparation followed earlier protocols using designated TCR primers. TCRdb fed the PCR reads into MiXCR, producing one record per CDR3 protein. The data hold approximately 630,000 distinct CDR3 sequences, with 25% observed a single time. Worth noting for this clonotype: Its target is unknown.

The sorting of naive CD8 T cells used the CD8+CD4-CCR7+CD45RA+ phenotype. V shed 3 bases, J shed 3 bases, and the junction held 5 bases outside the gene matches. The germline V gene encodes CDR1 MNHEY and CDR2 SMNVEV (reference sequence). This CDR3 is built from 14 residues. The chain is built from TRBV27 and TRBJ2-7; 7 bases are shared with TRBD1. The sequenced sample was naive CD8+ T cells from blood, with Jurkat cell RNA spiked in. Subset indicated: FACS-sorted CD8+CD4-CCR7+CD45RA+ naive T cells. The origin of this receptor is a human donor in good health. Some libraries in this study had Jurkat cell RNA spiked in. CDR3 protein: CASSLGQSIYEQYF. Here the CDR3 DNA reads TGTGCCAGCAGTTTGGGACAGTCTATCTACGAGCAGTACTTC.